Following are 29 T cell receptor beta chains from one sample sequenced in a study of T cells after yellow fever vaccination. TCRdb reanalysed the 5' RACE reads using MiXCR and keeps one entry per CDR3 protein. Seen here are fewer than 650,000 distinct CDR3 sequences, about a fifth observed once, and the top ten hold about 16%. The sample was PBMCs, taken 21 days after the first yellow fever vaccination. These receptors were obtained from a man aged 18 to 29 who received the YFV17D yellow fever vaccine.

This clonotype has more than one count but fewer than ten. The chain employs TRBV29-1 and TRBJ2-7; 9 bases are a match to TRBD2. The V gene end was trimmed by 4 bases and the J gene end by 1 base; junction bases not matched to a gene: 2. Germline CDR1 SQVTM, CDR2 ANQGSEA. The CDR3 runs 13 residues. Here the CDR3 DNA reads TGCAGCGTTGTACTAGCGGGTTCCTACGAGCAGTACTTC. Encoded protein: CSVVLAGSYEQYF.

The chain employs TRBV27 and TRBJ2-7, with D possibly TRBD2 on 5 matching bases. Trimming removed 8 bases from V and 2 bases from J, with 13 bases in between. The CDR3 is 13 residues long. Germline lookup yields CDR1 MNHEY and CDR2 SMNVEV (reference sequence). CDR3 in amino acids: CASGRTRAYEQYF. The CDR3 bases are TGTGCCAGCGGAAGGACGCGGGCCTACGAGCAGTACTTC.

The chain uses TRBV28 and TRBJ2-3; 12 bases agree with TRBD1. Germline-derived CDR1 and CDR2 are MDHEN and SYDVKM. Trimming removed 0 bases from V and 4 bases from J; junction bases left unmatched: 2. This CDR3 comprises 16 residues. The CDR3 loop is CASSLWGQGAADTQYF. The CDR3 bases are TGTGCCAGCAGTTTATGGGGACAGGGGGCCGCAGATACGCAGTATTTT.

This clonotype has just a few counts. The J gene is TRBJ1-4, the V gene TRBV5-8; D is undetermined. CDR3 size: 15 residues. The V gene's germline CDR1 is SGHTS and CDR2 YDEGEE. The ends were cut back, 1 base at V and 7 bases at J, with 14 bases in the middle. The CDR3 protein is CASSLRPDLGEKLFF. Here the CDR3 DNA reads TGTGCCAGCAGCTTGAGGCCAGATTTGGGTGAAAAACTGTTTTTT.

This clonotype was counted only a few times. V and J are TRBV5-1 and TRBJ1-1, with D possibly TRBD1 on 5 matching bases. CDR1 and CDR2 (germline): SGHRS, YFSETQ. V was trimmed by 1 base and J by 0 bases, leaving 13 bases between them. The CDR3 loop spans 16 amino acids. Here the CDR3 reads CASSLMGVPMNTEAFF. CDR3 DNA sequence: TGCGCCAGCAGCTTGATGGGGGTGCCGATGAACACTGAAGCTTTCTTT.

Here the CDR3 reads CASSGEATHTDTQYF. The CDR3 nucleotides are TGTGCCAGCAGCGGGGAAGCTACTCACACAGATACGCAGTATTTT. The rearrangement joins TRBV6-1 to TRBJ2-3; TRBD2 might be the D (5 bases). Trimming stripped 6 bases from V and 2 bases from J, with 15 bases between. Germline CDR1 reads MNHNS; CDR2 reads SASEGT. This CDR3 contains 15 residues.

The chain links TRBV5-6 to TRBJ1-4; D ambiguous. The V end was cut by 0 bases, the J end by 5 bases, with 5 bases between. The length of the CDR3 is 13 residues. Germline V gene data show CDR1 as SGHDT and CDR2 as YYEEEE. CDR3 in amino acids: CASSLERNEKLFF. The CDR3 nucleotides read TGTGCCAGCAGCTTGGAACGGAATGAAAAACTGTTTTTT.

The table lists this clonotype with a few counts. Here the CDR3 reads CASSYTGAYGGSYNSPLHF. The CDR3 DNA sequence: TGTGCCAGCAGTTACACCGGGGCCTATGGAGGCTCCTATAATTCACCCCTCCACTTT. This chain joins TRBV6-5 and TRBJ1-6; TRBD1 might be the D (5 bases). Germline loops: CDR1 MNHEY, CDR2 SVGAGI. This CDR3 contains 19 residues. Trimming shortened V by 2 bases and J by 0 bases, and 17 bases separated the two germline ends.

The CDR3 reads CASSPGGGSYEQYF. DNA of the CDR3: TGTGCCAGCTCACCAGGGGGTGGCTCCTACGAGCAGTACTTC. J is TRBJ2-7 and V is TRBV18; D might be TRBD1 or TRBD2, each matching 5 bases. This CDR3 comprises 14 residues. Germline CDR1 KGHSH, CDR2 LQKENI. Trimming removed 2 bases from V and 0 bases from J, with 8 bases in between.

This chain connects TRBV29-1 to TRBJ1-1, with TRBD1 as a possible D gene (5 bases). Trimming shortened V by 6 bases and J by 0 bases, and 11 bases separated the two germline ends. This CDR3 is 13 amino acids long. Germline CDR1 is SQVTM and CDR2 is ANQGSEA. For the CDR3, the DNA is TGCAGCGTCCTGACAGCCTTGAACACTGAAGCTTTCTTT. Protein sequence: CSVLTALNTEAFF.

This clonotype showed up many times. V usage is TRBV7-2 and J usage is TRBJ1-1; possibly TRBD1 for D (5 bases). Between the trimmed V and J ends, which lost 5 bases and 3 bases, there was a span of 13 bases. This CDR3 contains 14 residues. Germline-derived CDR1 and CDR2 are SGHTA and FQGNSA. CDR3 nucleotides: TGTGCCAGCAGCCCGTCAGGGTGGGACACTGAAGCTTTCTTT. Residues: CASSPSGWDTEAFF.

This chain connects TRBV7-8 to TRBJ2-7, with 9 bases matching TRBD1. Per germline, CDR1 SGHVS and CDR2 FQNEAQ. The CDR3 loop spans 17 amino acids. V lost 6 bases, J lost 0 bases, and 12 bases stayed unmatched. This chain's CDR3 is CASSFNSGQGSSYEQYF. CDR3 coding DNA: TGTGCCAGCAGTTTTAATTCGGGACAGGGATCCTCCTACGAGCAGTACTTC.

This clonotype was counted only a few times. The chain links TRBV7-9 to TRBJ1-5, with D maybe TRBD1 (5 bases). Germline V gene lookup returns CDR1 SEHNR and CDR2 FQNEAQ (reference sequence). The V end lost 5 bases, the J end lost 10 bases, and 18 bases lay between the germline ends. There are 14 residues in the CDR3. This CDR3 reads CASSPGALTQPQHF. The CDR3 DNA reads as TGTGCCAGCAGCCCCGGGGCTCTCACTCAACCCCAGCATTTT.

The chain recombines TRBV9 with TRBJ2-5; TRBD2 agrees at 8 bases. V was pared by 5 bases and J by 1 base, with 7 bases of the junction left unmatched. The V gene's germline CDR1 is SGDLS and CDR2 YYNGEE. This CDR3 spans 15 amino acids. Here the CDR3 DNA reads TGTGCCAGCAGTCCGCGGGGGGCGATCCAAGAGACCCAGTACTTC. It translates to CASSPRGAIQETQYF.

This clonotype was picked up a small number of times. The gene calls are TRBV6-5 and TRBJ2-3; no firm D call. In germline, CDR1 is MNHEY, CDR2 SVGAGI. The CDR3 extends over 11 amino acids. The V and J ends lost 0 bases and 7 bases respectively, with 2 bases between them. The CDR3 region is CASSYSHTQYF. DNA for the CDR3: TGTGCCAGCAGTTACTCTCATACGCAGTATTTT.

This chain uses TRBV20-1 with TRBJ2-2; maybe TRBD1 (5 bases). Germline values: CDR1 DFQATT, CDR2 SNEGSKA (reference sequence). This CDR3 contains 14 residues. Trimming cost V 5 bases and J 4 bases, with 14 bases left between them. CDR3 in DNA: TGCAGTGCTTCGCAGGGAAAGGCCACCGGGGAGCTGTTTTTT. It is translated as CSASQGKATGELFF.

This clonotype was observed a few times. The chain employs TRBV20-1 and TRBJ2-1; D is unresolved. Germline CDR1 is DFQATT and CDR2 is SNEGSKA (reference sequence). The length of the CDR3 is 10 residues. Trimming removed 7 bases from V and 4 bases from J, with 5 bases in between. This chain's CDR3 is CSGGYNEQFF. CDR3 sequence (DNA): TGCAGTGGTGGTTACAATGAGCAGTTCTTC.

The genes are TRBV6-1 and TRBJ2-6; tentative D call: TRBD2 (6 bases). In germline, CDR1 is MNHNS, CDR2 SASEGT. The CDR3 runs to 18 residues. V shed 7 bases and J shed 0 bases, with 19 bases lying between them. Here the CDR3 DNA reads TGTGCCAGCACACCTTCGGGAGCTTCCCTCTCTGGGGCCAACGTCCTGACTTTC. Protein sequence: CASTPSGASLSGANVLTF.

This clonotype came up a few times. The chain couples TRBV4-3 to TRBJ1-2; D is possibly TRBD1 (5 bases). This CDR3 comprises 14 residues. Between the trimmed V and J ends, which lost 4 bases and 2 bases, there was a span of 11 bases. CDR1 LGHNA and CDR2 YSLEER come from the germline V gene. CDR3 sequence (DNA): TGCGCCAGCAGCCCCGGCAGGGAGAACTATGGCTACACCTTC. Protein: CASSPGRENYGYTF.

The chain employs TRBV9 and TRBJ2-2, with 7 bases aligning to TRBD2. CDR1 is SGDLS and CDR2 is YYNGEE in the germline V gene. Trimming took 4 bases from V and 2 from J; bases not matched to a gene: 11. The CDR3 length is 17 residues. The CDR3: CASSLTSAGVNTGELFF. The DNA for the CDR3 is TGTGCCAGCAGCCTTACTAGCGCCGGCGTTAACACCGGGGAGCTGTTTTTT.

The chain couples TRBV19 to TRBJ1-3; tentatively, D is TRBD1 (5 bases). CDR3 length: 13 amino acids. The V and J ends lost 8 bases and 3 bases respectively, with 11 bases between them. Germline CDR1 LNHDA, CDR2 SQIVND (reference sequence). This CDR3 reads CASRTGGGNTIYF. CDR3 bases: TGTGCCAGTCGTACAGGTGGTGGAAACACCATATATTTT.

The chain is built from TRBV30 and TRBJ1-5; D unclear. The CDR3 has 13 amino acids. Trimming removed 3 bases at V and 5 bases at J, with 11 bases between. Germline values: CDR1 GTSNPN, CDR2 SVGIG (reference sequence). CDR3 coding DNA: TGTGCCTGGAGCTCCCAGGTAGATCAGCCCCAGCATTTT. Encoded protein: CAWSSQVDQPQHF.

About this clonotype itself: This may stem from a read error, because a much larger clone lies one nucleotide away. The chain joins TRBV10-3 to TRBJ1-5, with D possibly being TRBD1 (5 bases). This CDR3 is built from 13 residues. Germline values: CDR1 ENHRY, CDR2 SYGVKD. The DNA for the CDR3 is TGTGCCATAAGACAAGACAGCAATCATCCCCAGCATTTT. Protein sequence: CAIRQDSNHPQHF.

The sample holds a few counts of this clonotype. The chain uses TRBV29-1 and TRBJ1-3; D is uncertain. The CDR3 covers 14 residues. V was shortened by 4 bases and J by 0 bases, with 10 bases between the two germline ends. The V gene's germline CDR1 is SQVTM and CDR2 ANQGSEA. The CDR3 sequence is CSVVTPLSGNTIYF. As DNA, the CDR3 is TGCAGCGTTGTTACACCGCTCTCTGGAAACACCATATATTTT. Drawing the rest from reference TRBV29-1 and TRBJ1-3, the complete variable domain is SAVISQKPSRDICQRGTSLTIQCQVDSQVTMMFWYRQQPGQSLTLIATANQGSEATYESGFVIDKFPISRPNLTFSTLTVSNMSPEDSSIYLCSVVTPLSGNTIYFGEGSWLTVV.

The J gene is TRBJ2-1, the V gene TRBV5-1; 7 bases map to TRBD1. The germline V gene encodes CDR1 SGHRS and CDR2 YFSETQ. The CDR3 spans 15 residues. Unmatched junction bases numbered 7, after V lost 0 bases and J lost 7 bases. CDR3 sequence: CASSLGQGRVNEQFF. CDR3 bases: TGCGCCAGCAGCTTGGGACAGGGAAGGGTAAATGAGCAGTTCTTC.

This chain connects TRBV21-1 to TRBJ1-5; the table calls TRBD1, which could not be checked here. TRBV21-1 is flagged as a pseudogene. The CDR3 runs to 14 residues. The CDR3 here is CASDPKGGGQPQHF. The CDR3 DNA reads TGTGCCAGCGACCCGAAGGGGGGTGGACAGCCCCAGCATTTT.

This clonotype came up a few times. CDR3 region: CASSPGQGYGTQYF. CDR3 coding DNA: TGTGCCAGCAGCCCCGGACAGGGGTATGGGACCCAGTACTTC. The gene calls are TRBV13 and TRBJ2-5; the match to TRBD1 covers 9 bases. The V gene's germline CDR1 is PRHDT and CDR2 FYEKMQ (reference sequence). The CDR3 length is 14 residues. V was pared by 5 bases and J by 7 bases, with 8 bases of the junction left unmatched.

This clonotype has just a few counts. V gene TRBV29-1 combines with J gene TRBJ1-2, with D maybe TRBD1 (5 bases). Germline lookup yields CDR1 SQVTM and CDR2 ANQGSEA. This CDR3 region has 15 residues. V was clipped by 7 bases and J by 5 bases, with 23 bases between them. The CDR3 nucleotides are TGCAGCGCCCACATCCAGACAGAAAAAGGTTATGGCTACACCTTC. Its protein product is CSAHIQTEKGYGYTF.

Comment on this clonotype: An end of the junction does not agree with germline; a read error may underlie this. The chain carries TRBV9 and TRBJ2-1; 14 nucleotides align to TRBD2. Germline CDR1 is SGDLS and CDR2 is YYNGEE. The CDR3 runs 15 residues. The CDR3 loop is CASSATSGGAREHFF. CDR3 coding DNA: TGTGCCAGCAGCGCGACTAGCGGGGGGGCTCGTGAGCATTTCTTC.